The 23 T cell receptor beta chains below were found in one sample sequenced in a study of CD8+ T cells in alopecia areata. TCR sequencing used cDNA made by reverse transcription of extracted RNA. The table came from immunoSEQ multiplex PCR; TCRdb's copy has only in-frame clones and leaves some out. The sample comprises 200,000 to 250,000 clones, 67% of which are singletons, and around 1.2% rests with the top ten. Specimen: CD4+ T cells sorted from blood, collected at week 0. The receptors were sampled from a human donor with alopecia areata.

The chain recombines TRBV9 with TRBJ2-3; D not resolved. This CDR3 spans 14 amino acids. Germline values: CDR1 SGDLS, CDR2 YYNGEE. Trimming removed 0 bases from V and 4 bases from J, with 9 bases in between. CDR3 nucleotides: TGTGCCAGCAGCGTAGGTAGTTTCCCAGATACGCAGTATTTT. This codes for CASSVGSFPDTQYF.

Turning to this clone: The sample has other DNA sequences that encode this CDR3 too. The chain uses TRBV7-2 and TRBJ2-7; unclear D gene. Trimming took off 5 bases at V and 0 bases at J, with 2 bases between the two ends. This CDR3 region has 11 residues. Germline lookup yields CDR1 SGHTA and CDR2 FQGNSA. CDR3 sequence reads: CASSPSYEQYF. For the CDR3, the DNA is TGTGCCAGCAGCCCCTCCTACGAGCAGTACTTC. Complete variable domain (other parts from reference TRBV7-2 and TRBJ2-7): GAGVSQSPSNKVTEKGKDVELRCDPISGHTALYWYRQSLGQGLEFLIYFQGNSAPDKSGLPSDRFSAERTGGSVSTLTIQRTQQEDSAVYLCASSPSYEQYFGPGTRLTVT.

This clone appeared a few times. The genes are TRBV7-3 and TRBJ2-3, with D uncertain. CDR1 is SGHTA and CDR2 is FQGTGA in the germline V gene. V was shortened by 5 bases and J by 3 bases, with 9 bases between the two germline ends. The CDR3 consists of 13 residues. The CDR3 here is CASSPLRTDTQYF. The CDR3 coding sequence is TGTGCCAGCAGCCCACTCCGTACAGATACGCAGTATTTT.

This CDR3 is CATPGSPWGQYF. The CDR3 DNA is TGTGCCACCCCCGGGTCCCCCTGGGGGCAGTACTTC. The chain carries TRBV15 and TRBJ2-7; D is uncertain. CDR3 size: 12 residues. V shed 8 bases and J shed 9 bases, with 17 bases lying between them. Germline CDR1 LNHNV, CDR2 YYDKDF (reference sequence). Variable domain in full (rest from reference TRBV15 and TRBJ2-7): DAMVIQNPRYQVTQFGKPVTLSCSQTLNHNVMYWYQQKSSQAPKLLFHYYDKDFNNEADTPDNFQSRRPNTSFCFLDIRSPGLGDTAMYLCATPGSPWGQYFGPGTRLTVT.

The rearrangement joins TRBV1 to TRBJ1-3; TRBD1 was called by the table and not checked on the DNA. TRBV1 is a documented pseudogene. The CDR3 loop spans 16 amino acids. CDR3 region: CTSSQETGGSGNTIYF. The CDR3 nucleotides are TGCACCAGCAGCCAAGAGACAGGGGGCTCTGGAAACACCATATATTTT.

CDR3 amino acids: CASSRGASGGRTDTQYF. DNA of the CDR3: TGTGCCAGCAGCCGCGGGGCTAGCGGGGGACGCACAGATACGCAGTATTTT. This rearrangement joins TRBV7-9 to TRBJ2-3, with TRBD2 identical over 10 bases. J was trimmed by 1 base and V by 5 bases; bases with no gene match: 9. The CDR3 totals 17 residues. Per germline, CDR1 SEHNR and CDR2 FQNEAQ (reference sequence).

The chain has TRBV7-9 and TRBJ2-1; 7 bases align to TRBD2. The ends lost 3 bases at V and 0 bases at J; junction bases unmatched: 2. The CDR3 loop spans 15 amino acids. Germline assignment: CDR1 SEHNR and CDR2 FQNEAQ (reference sequence). The CDR3 DNA follows: TGTGCCAGCAGCTTGGCGGGGGTCTCCTACAATGAGCAGTTCTTC. Amino acids: CASSLAGVSYNEQFF.

This clone has a handful of counts. CDR3 amino acids: CASRWLRGNEQFF. The CDR3 DNA sequence: TGTGCCAGCAGGTGGCTCCGCGGCAATGAGCAGTTCTTC. The chain employs TRBV2 and TRBJ2-1; the D is unclear. Trimming left V 6 bases short and J 6 bases short, with 12 bases between. Germline-derived CDR1 and CDR2 are SNHLY and FYNNEI. The CDR3 is 13 residues long.

The CDR3: CASSRDRGGQYF. CDR3 coding DNA: TGTGCCAGCAGCAGGGACAGGGGAGGGCAGTACTTC. J is TRBJ2-7 and V is TRBV9; 10 positions agree with TRBD1. The germline V gene encodes CDR1 SGDLS and CDR2 YYNGEE. The CDR3 extends over 12 amino acids. The ends lost 4 bases at V and 9 bases at J; junction bases unmatched: 4.

The chain carries TRBV29-1 and TRBJ1-1; no clear D. The CDR3 loop spans 13 amino acids. The V gene's germline CDR1 is SQVTM and CDR2 ANQGSEA. Trimming took off 5 bases at V and 5 bases at J, with 15 bases between the two ends. The CDR3 sequence: CSVNSKAGTEAFF. CDR3 nucleotide sequence: TGCAGCGTTAACTCAAAAGCTGGAACTGAAGCTTTCTTT.

This clone has only a few counts. This sequence joins TRBV13 and TRBJ1-2; perhaps TRBD1 as D (6 bases). Germline CDR1 PRHDT, CDR2 FYEKMQ (reference sequence). The CDR3 extends over 14 amino acids. V was trimmed by 5 bases and J by 3 bases, leaving 13 bases between them. CDR3 sequence reads: CASSPGQLYYGYTF. The DNA of the CDR3 is TGTGCCAGCAGCCCTGGACAGCTTTACTATGGCTACACCTTC.

The rearrangement links TRBV2 to TRBJ1-1; D ambiguous. Trimming took off 1 base at V and 5 bases at J, with 8 bases between the two ends. There are 13 residues in the CDR3. Per the germline V gene, CDR1 is SNHLY and CDR2 is FYNNEI. CDR3 residues: CASSEGVFTEAFF. In DNA form, the CDR3 reads TGTGCCAGCAGTGAAGGGGTGTTTACTGAAGCTTTCTTT.

The CDR3 DNA sequence: TGTGCCTGGAGTGTGGAGGGTAATCAGCCCCAGCATTTT. Translating it yields CAWSVEGNQPQHF. V is TRBV30 and J is TRBJ1-5; D ambiguous. Germline CDR1 GTSNPN, CDR2 SVGIG (reference sequence). V lost 0 bases and J lost 4, with 7 bases in between. CDR3 size: 13 residues.

The chain recombines TRBV11-2 with TRBJ2-7; 12 bases line up with TRBD1. Trimming removed 3 bases from V and 4 bases from J; junction bases left unmatched: 1. The germline gives CDR1 SGHAT, CDR2 FQNNGV. The CDR3 runs 14 residues. The CDR3, as DNA: TGTGCCAGCAGCTTGGGACAGGGGGCTTACGAGCAGTACTTC. This gives the protein CASSLGQGAYEQYF. Variable domain in full (rest from reference TRBV11-2 and TRBJ2-7): EAGVAQSPRYKIIEKRQSVAFWCNPISGHATLYWYQQILGQGPKLLIQFQNNGVVDDSQLPKDRFSAERLKGVDSTLKIQPAKLEDSAVYLCASSLGQGAYEQYFGPGTRLTVT.

The chain recombines TRBV2 with TRBJ2-4, with D maybe TRBD1 (6 bases). Deletions cut 5 bases from V and 0 bases from J, with 8 bases between. Germline V gene lookup returns CDR1 SNHLY and CDR2 FYNNEI. The length of the CDR3 is 14 residues. CDR3 nucleotide sequence: TGTGCCAGCAGTACAGGGCTAGCCAAAAACATTCAGTACTTC. Translation gives CASSTGLAKNIQYF.

The chain recombines TRBV30 with TRBJ1-1; D call uncertain. Trimming removed 0 bases from V and 5 bases from J, with 13 bases in between. The CDR3 extends over 14 amino acids. Germline CDR1 and CDR2: GTSNPN and SVGIG (reference sequence). The CDR3 spells CAWSVRRAETEAFF. CDR3 nucleotides: TGTGCCTGGAGTGTACGGAGGGCCGAAACTGAAGCTTTCTTT.

This clone was seen repeatedly, ten times or more. The CDR3 DNA reads TGTGCCAGCAGCGTAGAGACGGGATATAATTCACCCCTCCACTTT. It translates to CASSVETGYNSPLHF. The chain couples TRBV9 to TRBJ1-6, with D unresolved. CDR1 and CDR2 from the germline V gene are SGDLS and YYNGEE. This CDR3 region has 15 residues. The V gene lost 0 bases and the J gene lost 4 bases, with 8 bases spanning the gap.

This chain connects TRBV5-1 to TRBJ2-4; D may be TRBD2 (5 bases). CDR1 and CDR2 (germline): SGHRS, YFSETQ. The CDR3 length is 15 residues. The germline V and J ends were trimmed by 0 bases and 0 bases, with 7 bases remaining between them. The CDR3 region has the DNA TGCGCCAGCAGCTTGGACGGGATAGCCAAAAACATTCAGTACTTC. It specifies CASSLDGIAKNIQYF. Full variable domain (rest looked up from reference TRBV5-1 and TRBJ2-4): KAGVTQTPRYLIKTRGQQVTLSCSPISGHRSVSWYQQTPGQGLQFLFEYFSETQRNKGNFPGRFSGRQFSNSRSEMNVSTLELGDSALYLCASSLDGIAKNIQYFGAGTRLSVL.

This clone was recorded a few times. V is TRBV29-1 and J is TRBJ1-1; 7 bases agree with TRBD1. With 6 bases clipped from V and 0 bases from J, the junction kept 7 bases outside the gene matches. CDR3 length: 14 amino acids. CDR1 is SQVTM and CDR2 is ANQGSEA in the germline V gene. The CDR3 here is CSVAPGTVNTEAFF. In nucleotides, the CDR3 is TGCAGCGTCGCCCCCGGGACAGTGAACACTGAAGCTTTCTTT.

The V gene is TRBV14, the J gene TRBJ1-1; D is possibly TRBD1 (6 bases). The CDR3 spans 14 residues. Trimming removed 3 bases from V and 6 bases from J, with 14 bases in between. Germline loops: CDR1 SGHDN, CDR2 FVKESK. The CDR3 nucleotides are TGTGCCAGCAGCCATGCCAGCCGGACAGCTGAAGCTTTCTTT. Amino acids: CASSHASRTAEAFF.

This chain uses TRBV30 with TRBJ2-1; D is unclear. Trimming removed 5 bases at V and 0 bases at J, with 8 bases between. Germline CDR1 and CDR2: GTSNPN and SVGIG (reference sequence). The CDR3 totals 13 residues. CDR3: CAWDVSSYNEQFF. CDR3 sequence (DNA): TGTGCCTGGGATGTGAGCTCCTACAATGAGCAGTTCTTC. Using reference TRBV30 and TRBJ2-1 for the parts outside the CDR3, the full variable domain is SQTIHQWPATLVQPVGSPLSLECTVEGTSNPNLYWYRQAAGRGLQLLFYSVGIGQISSEVPQNLSASRPQDRQFILSSKKLLLSDSGFYLCAWDVSSYNEQFFGPGTRLTVL.

Here the CDR3 DNA reads TGCAGTGCGACCTGGGGGTCGCGGTTCTTC. Its protein product is CSATWGSRFF. The V call is TRBV20-1, the J call TRBJ2-1, with D perhaps assigned TRBD1 or TRBD2 (5 bases each). Germline CDR1 reads DFQATT; CDR2 reads SNEGSKA (reference sequence). CDR3 length equals 10 residues. V was pared by 6 bases and J by 15 bases, with 15 bases between.

The chain uses TRBV11-2 and TRBJ2-2; the D is unclear. The CDR3 loop spans 14 amino acids. Germline assignment: CDR1 SGHAT and CDR2 FQNNGV. Trimming pared 4 bases from V and 1 base from J, leaving 7 bases between. CDR3 sequence reads: CASSYYLNTGELFF. The CDR3 DNA reads as TGTGCCAGCAGCTACTACCTGAACACCGGGGAGCTGTTTTTT.